This TCR beta chain was sequenced during a study of T cells in Graves' hyperthyroidism and ophthalmopathy. The study based diagnoses on clinical symptoms, serum thyroxine and TRAb, thyroid ultrasound and orbital computed tomography. There are many counts of this clonotype. Its target is not known. Regions amplified from RNA transcripts were the TCR beta CDR3 regions. Primed by the HTBI set, a first-round RT-PCR was run on the TCR CDR3. TCRdb re-called the multiplex PCR reads with MiXCR, one entry per CDR3 protein. This table holds about 180,000 distinct CDR3 sequences, about 9.4% found once. Study conclusions and caveats: Median prediction lead before ophthalmopathy onset was about 6.5 months with the model. Patients with ophthalmopathy were separated from those with stable hyperthyroidism by a 13 V-J model. Blood held most thyroid clonotypes expanded above 0.001 frequency.

Germline loops: CDR1 SGHTA, CDR2 FQGNSA. This CDR3 region has 14 residues. Between the trimmed V and J ends, which lost 3 bases and 8 bases, there was a span of 16 bases. Input material: blood. The chain employs TRBV7-2 and TRBJ1-2; D perhaps matches TRBD1 (6 bases). The TCR was taken from a woman aged 18-35 years with Graves' hyperthyroidism that later progressed to Graves' ophthalmopathy. The chain's CDR3 is CASSFSSGARGYTF. For the CDR3, the DNA is TGTGCCAGCAGCTTTTCATCGGGGGCGCGGGGCTACACCTTC.